This T cell receptor beta chain came from a study of cytomegalovirus exposure and HLA in healthy donors. V was clipped by 5 bases and J by 7 bases; unmatched bases: 14. The CDR3 has 17 amino acids. CDR1 LNHDA and CDR2 SQIVND come from the germline V gene (reference sequence). This clone appeared once. The PCR made use of 60 Vbeta and 13 Jbeta primers. Profiled with immunoSEQ multiplex PCR; TCRdb holds only in-frame clones, not every one. The data contain fewer than 250,000 clones, 77% of them seen just once; the ten biggest clones take up over 2%. This receptor was taken from a woman aged 25 to 39 in good health and CMV-seropositive. The chain has TRBV19 and TRBJ1-1, with 12 positions matching TRBD1. The sample consisted of PBMCs. CDR3 sequence: CASSLRSPGQGAGEAFF. CDR3 DNA sequence: TGTGCCAGTAGTTTACGAAGCCCGGGACAGGGGGCAGGTGAAGCTTTCTTT. The whole variable domain, filled in from reference TRBV19 and TRBJ1-1, reads DGGITQSPKYLFRKEGQNVTLSCEQNLNHDAMYWYRQDPGQGLRLIYYSQIVNDFQKGDIAEGYSVSREKKESFPLTVTSAQKNPTAFYLCASSLRSPGQGAGEAFFGQGTRLTVV.